The 26 T cell receptor beta chains below were found in one sample sequenced in a study of T cell responses to AZD1222 COVID-19 vaccine (dated by TCRdb to 2020 to 2023). Reading the label with the study, this specimen's time point is: baseline before first vaccination. Library generation was performed with the immunoSEQ multiplex PCR assay. TCRdb obtained this table from immuneACCESS and retained in-frame rearrangements with V and J assigned. These tables miss some clones; where compared with another copy, unresolved V genes account for less than half of the shortfall, and the remainder is unexplained. The sample has approximately 89,000 clones on record, roughly 84% of them singletons. The top ten clones comprise 10% to 15% of the sample. The specimen was peripheral blood, collected on day 0 of AZD1222 vaccination. The receptors shown here come from an adult in good health.

This clone was found once. The chain is built from TRBV18 and TRBJ1-3; 9 nucleotides agree with TRBD1. The CDR3 extends over 16 amino acids. Trimming at V came to 5 bases and at J to 4 bases, leaving 9 bases not matched to a gene. CDR1 and CDR2 from the germline V gene are KGHSH and LQKENI. CDR3 loop: CASSSLGTGYGNTIYF. CDR3 coding DNA: TGTGCCAGCTCATCCCTCGGGACAGGGTACGGAAACACCATATATTTT.

This clone was recorded only once. V is TRBV5-1 and J is TRBJ2-7; 12 bases align to TRBD2. The CDR3 totals 15 residues. V shed 4 bases and J 4 bases; nucleotides not matched to a gene: 6. The germline gives CDR1 SGHRS, CDR2 YFSETQ. CDR3 sequence: CASSPRLAGVYEQYF. CDR3 coding DNA: TGCGCCAGCAGCCCGAGACTAGCGGGGGTGTACGAGCAGTACTTC.

The chain has TRBV12-3 or TRBV12-4 and TRBJ1-1; D is ambiguous. Deletions cut 4 bases from V and 7 bases from J, with 10 bases between. The CDR3 sequence is 12 residues long. CDR3 sequence reads: CASSSLWDEAFF. The CDR3, as DNA: TGTGCCAGCAGTTCACTTTGGGATGAAGCTTTCTTT.

The chain links TRBV30 to TRBJ1-5, with unresolved D. CDR1 is GTSNPN and CDR2 is SVGIG in the germline V gene (reference sequence). There are 13 residues in the CDR3. The V end lost 5 bases, the J end lost 2 bases, and 10 bases lay between the germline ends. The CDR3 bases are TGTGCCTGGGGGGTTTCGGGCAATCAGCCCCAGCATTTT. Translation: CAWGVSGNQPQHF.

This chain links TRBV15 with TRBJ1-4; 9 nucleotides align to TRBD1. Germline loops: CDR1 LNHNV, CDR2 YYDKDF (reference sequence). The CDR3 has 15 residues. V was clipped by 0 bases and J by 7 bases; unmatched bases: 3. DNA of the CDR3: TGTGCCACCAGCAGAGAGCGGACAGGGGCTGAAAAACTGTTTTTT. Protein product: CATSRERTGAEKLFF.

CDR3 bases: TGTGCCTGGAGGACGGACAGGGGAGGAATGAACACTGAAGCTTTCTTT. Translating it yields CAWRTDRGGMNTEAFF. V usage is TRBV30 and J usage is TRBJ1-1, with 9 bases matching TRBD1. The trim removed 3 bases at V and 0 bases at J, leaving 8 bases unmatched. This CDR3 spans 16 amino acids. Per the germline V gene, CDR1 is GTSNPN and CDR2 is SVGIG (reference sequence).

V usage is TRBV29-1 and J usage is TRBJ2-7; 9 positions match TRBD2. The CDR3 is 12 residues long. The trim removed 6 bases at V and 2 bases at J, leaving 2 bases unmatched. Germline V lookup: CDR1 SQVTM, CDR2 ANQGSEA. The CDR3 reads CSVSGGTYEQYF. CDR3 in DNA: TGCAGCGTGAGCGGGGGGACCTACGAGCAGTACTTC.

V and J are TRBV11-2 and TRBJ2-2, with TRBD2 matching over 9 bases. The CDR3 runs 17 residues. Trimming cost V 5 bases and J 4 bases; bases outside gene matches: 11. Germline V gene sequence: CDR1 SGHAT, CDR2 FQNNGV. The CDR3 loop reads CASSLERLAGLTGELFF. Here the CDR3 DNA reads TGTGCCAGCAGCCTCGAGCGGCTAGCGGGGCTCACCGGGGAGCTGTTTTTT.

The V and J genes are TRBV7-2 and TRBJ1-6; no reliable D call. Germline CDR1 SGHTA, CDR2 FQGNSA. This CDR3 is built from 13 residues. Trimming took off 4 bases at V and 5 bases at J, with 6 bases between the two ends. The CDR3 here is CASSYQDNSPLHF. As DNA, the CDR3 is TGTGCCAGCAGCTACCAGGATAATTCACCCCTCCACTTT.

V usage is TRBV28 and J usage is TRBJ1-4; no clear D gene. Trimming removed 7 bases from V and 6 bases from J, with 6 bases in between. Germline V CDR1 and CDR2: MDHEN, SYDVKM. This CDR3 has 11 amino acids. The CDR3 DNA is TGTGCCAGCACCTACTATGAAAAACTGTTTTTT. It translates to CASTYYEKLFF.

This sequence joins TRBV7-3 and TRBJ2-1; D remains unclear. V lost 5 bases, J lost 0 bases, and 14 bases lay in between. The CDR3 totals 16 residues. Per germline, CDR1 SGHTA and CDR2 FQGTGA. Written as DNA, the CDR3 is TGTGCCAGCAGCCAGTCTCGCTCCAGCTCCTACAATGAGCAGTTCTTC. Translating it yields CASSQSRSSSYNEQFF.

Concerning this clone: This specimen includes other DNA sequences encoding the same CDR3. The V and J genes are TRBV18 and TRBJ2-3; D gene uncertain. The CDR3 runs to 11 residues. Germline V gene lookup returns CDR1 KGHSH and CDR2 LQKENI. Trimming left V 2 bases short and J 6 bases short, with 3 bases between. The CDR3 loop is CASSPSDTQYF. For the CDR3, the DNA is TGTGCCAGCTCACCATCGGATACGCAGTATTTT.

The V gene is TRBV19, the J gene TRBJ2-5; possible D gene TRBD2, 6 bases. CDR3 length: 14 residues. Trimming stripped 3 bases from V and 2 bases from J, with 10 bases between. Germline-derived CDR1 and CDR2 are LNHDA and SQIVND (reference sequence). This CDR3 is CASSISGDQETQYF. For the CDR3, the DNA is TGTGCCAGTAGTATTTCGGGGGATCAAGAGACCCAGTACTTC.

The rearrangement links TRBV7-8 to TRBJ1-5; D remains unclear. CDR3 size: 16 residues. In germline, CDR1 is SGHVS, CDR2 FQNEAQ. The V and J ends lost 5 bases and 2 bases respectively, with 16 bases between them. This CDR3 is CASSPEGRNGNQPQHF. DNA of the CDR3: TGTGCCAGCAGCCCTGAGGGCCGAAATGGCAATCAGCCCCAGCATTTT. The entire variable domain, with the rest obtained from reference TRBV7-8 and TRBJ1-5, is as follows: GAGVSQSPRYKVAKRGQDVALRCDPISGHVSLFWYQQALGQGPEFLTYFQNEAQLDKSGLPSDRFFAERPEGSVSTLKIQRTQQEDSAVYLCASSPEGRNGNQPQHFGDGTRLSIL.

Only one count was recorded for this clone. V usage is TRBV29-1 and J usage is TRBJ1-1; perhaps TRBD1 as D (5 bases). V gave up 6 bases and J gave up 1 base, with 12 bases separating them. Per the germline V gene, CDR1 is SQVTM and CDR2 is ANQGSEA. The CDR3 spans 13 residues. The CDR3 region is CSVRRGGNTEAFF. The CDR3 DNA follows: TGCAGCGTCCGTCGGGGGGGGAACACTGAAGCTTTCTTT.

By share, this clone counts as medium-sized. The rearrangement links TRBV6-4 to TRBJ1-5, with D possibly TRBD1 on 5 matching bases. There are 13 residues in the CDR3. Germline CDR1 MRHNA, CDR2 SNTAGT. Trimming took off 4 bases at V and 2 bases at J, with 6 bases between the two ends. The CDR3 DNA follows: TGTGCCAGCAGTGCCAGGGGCAATCAGCCCCAGCATTTT. It is translated as CASSARGNQPQHF.

In its sample, this clone was seen once. CDR3 nucleotides: TGTGCCAGCAGTCCGACCCCCGTGGAGCAGTACTTC. It translates to CASSPTPVEQYF. The chain uses TRBV6-2 or TRBV6-3 and TRBJ2-7; D gene unclear. Trimming left V 5 bases short and J 7 bases short, with 12 bases between. The V gene's germline CDR1 is MNHEY and CDR2 SVGEGT. CDR3 size: 12 residues.

The chain employs TRBV10-2 and TRBJ2-7, with TRBD1 matching 11 bases. The V gene end was trimmed by 8 bases and the J gene end by 5 bases; junction bases not matched to a gene: 5. CDR1 and CDR2 from the germline V gene are WSHSY and SAAADI. The CDR3 length is 13 residues. The DNA for the CDR3 is TGCGCCAGCCGGACAGGGGGCGCGGACGAGCAGTACTTC. It translates to CASRTGGADEQYF.

This clone was seen only a few times. V and J are TRBV6-5 and TRBJ1-3, with 7 nucleotides matching TRBD1. The trim removed 3 bases at V and 4 bases at J, leaving 9 bases unmatched. Germline V gene sequence: CDR1 MNHEY, CDR2 SVGAGI. The CDR3 totals 16 residues. The CDR3: CASSYPTGMSGNTIYF. The CDR3 bases are TGTGCCAGCAGTTATCCGACAGGGATGAGCGGAAACACCATATATTTT.

J is TRBJ1-1 and V is TRBV25-1, with a weak D call TRBD1 (5 bases). The V gene lost 4 bases and the J gene lost 7 bases, with 13 bases spanning the gap. The length of the CDR3 is 13 residues. Germline V gives CDR1 MGHDK, CDR2 SYGVNS. DNA of the CDR3: TGTGCCAGCAGTGTAAGGGGACGGTTTGAAGCTTTCTTT. Translation gives CASSVRGRFEAFF.

The chain uses TRBV6-4 and TRBJ1-1; no firm D call. The CDR3 contains 13 residues. The V gene's germline CDR1 is MRHNA and CDR2 SNTAGT. Trimming shortened V by 5 bases and J by 4 bases, and 11 bases separated the two germline ends. The CDR3 here is CASSLQMSTEAFF. CDR3 bases: TGTGCCAGCAGTCTTCAGATGAGCACTGAAGCTTTCTTT.

This chain connects TRBV5-1 to TRBJ1-3, with D unresolved. Trimming stripped 0 bases from V and 0 bases from J, with 7 bases between. Germline V gene lookup returns CDR1 SGHRS and CDR2 YFSETQ. This CDR3 region has 15 residues. CDR3 sequence: CASSLDSLSGNTIYF. The CDR3 nucleotides are TGCGCCAGCAGCTTGGACAGCCTCTCTGGAAACACCATATATTTT.

The J gene is TRBJ2-3, the V gene TRBV29-1; D remains ambiguous. The ends were cut back, 1 base at V and 5 bases at J, with 7 bases in the middle. The length of the CDR3 is 12 residues. CDR1 SQVTM and CDR2 ANQGSEA come from the germline V gene. CDR3 in amino acids: CSVEGVQDTQYF. CDR3 sequence (DNA): TGCAGCGTTGAAGGGGTACAAGATACGCAGTATTTT.

The CDR3 region has the DNA TGTGCCAGCAGCCAAGCGAGTAGGACAGAATACCTCGAAGCTTTCTTT. Amino acid sequence: CASSQASRTEYLEAFF. V and J are TRBV3-1 (or the pseudogene TRBV3-2) and TRBJ1-1, with D perhaps TRBD1 (6 bases). Trimming stripped 1 base from V and 8 bases from J, with 20 bases between. The CDR3 is made up of 16 amino acids. Germline V lookup: CDR1 LGHDT, CDR2 YNNKEL (reference sequence).

V gene TRBV6-5 combines with J gene TRBJ2-3, with 8 positions matching TRBD1. Germline V CDR1 and CDR2: MNHEY, SVGAGI. This CDR3 is 16 amino acids long. V gave up 0 bases and J gave up 1 base; unmatched junction bases: 3. The CDR3 DNA sequence: TGTGCCAGCAGTTACTCCACAGGGGGTGGCACAGATACGCAGTATTTT. Its translation: CASSYSTGGGTDTQYF.

This CDR3 is CASSLLAGGPIGANVLTF. CDR3 nucleotides: TGTGCCAGCAGCTTGTTAGCGGGGGGCCCTATTGGGGCCAACGTCCTGACTTTC. The gene calls are TRBV7-3 and TRBJ2-6, with 10 positions matching TRBD2. The CDR3 sequence is 18 residues long. Per germline, CDR1 SGHTA and CDR2 FQGTGA. J was trimmed by 3 bases and V by 3 bases; bases with no gene match: 8.